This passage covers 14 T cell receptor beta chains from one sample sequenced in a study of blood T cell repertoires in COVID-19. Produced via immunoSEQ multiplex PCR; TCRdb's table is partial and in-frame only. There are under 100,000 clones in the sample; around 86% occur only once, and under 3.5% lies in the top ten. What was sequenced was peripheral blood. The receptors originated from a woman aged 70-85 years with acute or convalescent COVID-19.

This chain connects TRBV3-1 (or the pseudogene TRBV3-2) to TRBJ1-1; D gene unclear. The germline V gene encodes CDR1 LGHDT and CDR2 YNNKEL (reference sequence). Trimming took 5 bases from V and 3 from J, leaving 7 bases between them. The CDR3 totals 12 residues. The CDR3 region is CASSFPDTEAFF. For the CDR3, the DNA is TGTGCCAGCAGCTTCCCTGACACTGAAGCTTTCTTT.

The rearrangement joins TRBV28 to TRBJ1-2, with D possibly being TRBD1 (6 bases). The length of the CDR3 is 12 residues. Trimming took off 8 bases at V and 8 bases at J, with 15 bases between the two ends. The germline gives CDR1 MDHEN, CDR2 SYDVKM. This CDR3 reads CASGTTGLGYTF. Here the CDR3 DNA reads TGTGCCAGCGGTACTACAGGGTTGGGCTACACCTTC.

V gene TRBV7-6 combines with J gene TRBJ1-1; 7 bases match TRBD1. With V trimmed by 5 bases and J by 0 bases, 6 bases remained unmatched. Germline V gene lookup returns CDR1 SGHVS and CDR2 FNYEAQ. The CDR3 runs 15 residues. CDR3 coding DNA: TGTGCCAGCAGCCAAATACAGGGGTTGAACACTGAAGCTTTCTTT. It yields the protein CASSQIQGLNTEAFF.

The DNA of the CDR3 is TGTGCCAGTAGTATAATAAAGGGAGTCTACGAGCAGTACTTC. This codes for CASSIIKGVYEQYF. V gene TRBV19 combines with J gene TRBJ2-7; D is perhaps TRBD2 (5 bases). CDR1 is LNHDA, CDR2 SQIVND, per germline (reference sequence). The CDR3 has 14 residues. The V and J ends lost 2 bases and 3 bases respectively, with 11 bases between them.

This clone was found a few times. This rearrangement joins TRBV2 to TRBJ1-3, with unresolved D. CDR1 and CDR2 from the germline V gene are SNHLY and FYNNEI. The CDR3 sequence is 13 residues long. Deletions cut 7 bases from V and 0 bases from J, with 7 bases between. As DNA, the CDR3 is TGTGCCAGCACGGCGGACTCTGGAAACACCATATATTTT. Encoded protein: CASTADSGNTIYF.

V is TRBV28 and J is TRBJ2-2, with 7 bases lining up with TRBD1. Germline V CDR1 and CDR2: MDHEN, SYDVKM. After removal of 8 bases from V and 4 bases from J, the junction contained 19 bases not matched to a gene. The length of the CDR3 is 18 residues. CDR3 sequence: CASRRGGAKRIATGELFF. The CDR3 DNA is TGTGCCAGCCGACGAGGGGGCGCCAAGCGAATTGCCACCGGGGAGCTGTTTTTT.

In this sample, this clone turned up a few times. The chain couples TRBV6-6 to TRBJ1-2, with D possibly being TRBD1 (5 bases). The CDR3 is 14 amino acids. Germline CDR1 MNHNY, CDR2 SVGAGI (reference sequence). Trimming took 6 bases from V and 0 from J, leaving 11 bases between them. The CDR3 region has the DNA TGTGCCAGCAGGCTTGACAGTTCTAACTATGGCTACACCTTC. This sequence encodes CASRLDSSNYGYTF.

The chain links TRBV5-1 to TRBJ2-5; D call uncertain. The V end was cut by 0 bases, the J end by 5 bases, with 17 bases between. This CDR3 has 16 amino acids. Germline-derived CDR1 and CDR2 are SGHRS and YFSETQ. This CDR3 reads CASSLESRGFRETQYF. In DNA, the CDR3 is TGCGCCAGCAGCTTGGAGTCTAGAGGCTTTAGGGAGACCCAGTACTTC.

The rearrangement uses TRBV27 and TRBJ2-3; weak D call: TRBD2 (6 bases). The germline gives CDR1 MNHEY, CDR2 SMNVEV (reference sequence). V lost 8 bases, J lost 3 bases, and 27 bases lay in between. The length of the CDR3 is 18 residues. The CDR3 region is CASVRRLTSSVGTDTQYF. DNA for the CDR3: TGTGCCAGCGTCCGACGGTTGACTAGTTCGGTCGGAACAGATACGCAGTATTTT.

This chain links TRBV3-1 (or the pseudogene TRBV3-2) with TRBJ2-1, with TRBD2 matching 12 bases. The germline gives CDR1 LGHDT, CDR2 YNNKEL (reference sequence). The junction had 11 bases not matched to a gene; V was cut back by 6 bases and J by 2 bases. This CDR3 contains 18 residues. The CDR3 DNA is TGTGCCAGCAGTCCGACTAGCGGGAGTTTCATGCCCTACAATGAGCAGTTCTTC. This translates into CASSPTSGSFMPYNEQFF.

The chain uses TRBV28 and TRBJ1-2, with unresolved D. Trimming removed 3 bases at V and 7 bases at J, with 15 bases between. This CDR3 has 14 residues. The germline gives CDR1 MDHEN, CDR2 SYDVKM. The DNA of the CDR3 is TGTGCCAGCAGTTTCCCCGGGGATGCTAGTGGCTACACCTTC. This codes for CASSFPGDASGYTF.

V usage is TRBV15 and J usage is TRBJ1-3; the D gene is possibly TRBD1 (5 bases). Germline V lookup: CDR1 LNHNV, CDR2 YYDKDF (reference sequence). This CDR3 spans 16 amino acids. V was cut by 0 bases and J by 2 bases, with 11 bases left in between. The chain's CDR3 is CATSRDLWGAGNTIYF. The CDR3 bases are TGTGCCACCAGCAGAGATCTCTGGGGGGCTGGAAACACCATATATTTT.

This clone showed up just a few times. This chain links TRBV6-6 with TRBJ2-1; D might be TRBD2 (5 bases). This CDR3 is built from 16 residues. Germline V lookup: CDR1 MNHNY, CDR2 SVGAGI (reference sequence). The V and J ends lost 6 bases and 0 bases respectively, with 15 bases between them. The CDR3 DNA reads TGTGCCAGCAGGAGGAGTAGCGAGAGCTCCTACAATGAGCAGTTCTTC. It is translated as CASRRSSESSYNEQFF.

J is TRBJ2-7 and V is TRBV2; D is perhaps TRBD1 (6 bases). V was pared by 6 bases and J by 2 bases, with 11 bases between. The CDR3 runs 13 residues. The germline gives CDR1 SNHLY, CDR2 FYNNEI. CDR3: CASRLTGPYEQYF. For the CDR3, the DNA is TGTGCCAGCAGACTCACAGGGCCCTACGAGCAGTACTTC.